This TCR beta chain was documented in a study of blood T cell repertoires in COVID-19 (dated by TCRdb to the early 2020s). For the wider study: Samples from collaborators originated in the United States, Italy and Spain and spanned both the acute and convalescent phases of COVID-19. The repertoires were released in a freely available public database meant as a resource for research on the immune response to SARS-CoV-2. The material from the prospective study consisted of cDNA or gDNA derived from T cells, B-cell-depleted T cells, or PBMCs. The samples were drawn from two sources: the first 160 participants of the ongoing ImmuneRACE study, and 950 to 1,500 subjects contributed by 6 global collaborators. Sample metadata almost always included a de-identified subject ID, COVID-19 status, age in years and sex. The dataset comprised deeply sampled blood TCRbeta repertoires from subjects exposed to, actively infected with, or recovered from COVID-19. Where HLA class I and class II types were available, the types were taken from metadata supplied by the sample provider, not from assay-based typing.

With regard to this clone: The clone's antigen remains unknown. Nothing much larger sits one base from this clone, and base qualities are not available.

TCRbeta CDR3 regions were amplified from genomic DNA using the immunoSEQ Assay, a bias-controlled multiplex PCR. On the study's bioinformatics: The number of nucleated cells in each sample was estimated by amplification of reference gene primers within the assay. To quantify the absolute abundance of each unique TCRbeta CDR3 rearrangement, sequence reads were collapsed and filtered. Productive Simpson clonality was computed per sample as the square root of Simpson's diversity index over productive rearrangements. TCRdb took over this immuneACCESS table, retaining in-frame rearrangements with V and J assigned. Such tables are incomplete; in checked studies, under half of the missing clones stem from an unresolved V gene, and the remainder is unexplained. Clonal size and the V and J genes are those of that table, whereas D and trimming came from the DNA. In this sample the table shows 250,000 to 300,000 clones, approximately 93% of which occur a single time. Approximately 2% of the sample is taken by the ten largest.

One collaborating source in Seattle enrolled patients during active infection and followed them longitudinally through the course of disease. Collaborating institutions collected whole blood in K2EDTA tubes following their own protocols. Collaborator samples were shipped for TCRbeta analysis as frozen whole blood, isolated PBMCs, or DNA extracted from either sample type. Based on the germline V gene (reference sequence), the CDR1 and CDR2 sequences are LGHDT and YNNKEL. Counted from cysteine to phenylalanine, this CDR3 has 14 amino acids. The only DNA kept is the CDR3, 42 bases in frame from the first base. Relative to germline, V is missing 5 bases and J is missing 0 bases, with 2 bases of the junction outside any gene match. What the authors observed across the whole study: The amount of clinical and demographic metadata varied by source and participant and was provided uncurated.

The sequence derives from a woman in her 30s with COVID-19, enrolled during active disease. Sequencing was carried out using peripheral blood. The chain joins TRBV3-1 (or the pseudogene TRBV3-2) to TRBJ2-3; 7 of the junction bases match TRBD2. For the CDR3, the sequence is CASSFSGSTDTQYF. The nucleotides are TGTGCCAGCAGCTTTAGCGGGAGCACAGATACGCAGTATTTT.